These 6 T cell receptor beta chains were all obtained from the same sample, sequenced in a study of T-cell memory formation after mild COVID-19. TCRdb itself ran the 5' RACE reads through MiXCR, one entry per CDR3 protein. The sample includes about 420,000 distinct CDR3 sequences, 20% to 30% of them seen just once. Sequences were obtained from PBMCs or a T cell subset sorted from them (not recorded which). All receptors derive from an adult woman who had mild COVID-19 (a few samples of this study predate the infection). Cell type and time point are not known.

The V and J genes are TRBV5-1 and TRBJ1-6, with 7 nucleotides matching TRBD1. Germline V gene sequence: CDR1 SGHRS, CDR2 YFSETQ. This CDR3 contains 13 residues. V was pared by 4 bases and J by 8 bases, with 3 bases of the junction left unmatched. As DNA, the CDR3 is TGCGCCAGCAGCCGGGACAGCGATTCACCCCTCCACTTT. Its translation: CASSRDSDSPLHF.

This clonotype was detected ten times or more. The genes are TRBV2 and TRBJ2-3; D call uncertain. Germline loops: CDR1 SNHLY, CDR2 FYNNEI. Trimming removed 3 bases at V and 3 bases at J, with 10 bases between. The CDR3 is made up of 14 amino acids. CDR3 nucleotide sequence: TGTGCCAGCAGTGACCGGACCTCGACAGATACGCAGTATTTT. Encoded protein: CASSDRTSTDTQYF. The full variable domain, completed using reference TRBV2 and TRBJ2-3, is EPEVTQTPSHQVTQMGQEVILRCVPISNHLYFYWYRQILGQKVEFLVSFYNNEISEKSEIFDDQFSVERPDGSNFTLKIRSTKLEDSAMYFCASSDRTSTDTQYFGPGTRLTVL.

This clonotype showed up just a few times. CDR3 region: CASRGGRVNTEAFF. As DNA, the CDR3 is TGTGCCAGCAGAGGTGGACGGGTTAACACTGAAGCTTTCTTT. The J gene is TRBJ1-1, the V gene TRBV7-9; D is uncertain. Germline V lookup: CDR1 SEHNR, CDR2 FQNEAQ (reference sequence). The V end lost 6 bases, the J end lost 2 bases, and 13 bases lay between the germline ends. The CDR3 length is 14 residues.

This clonotype turned up a few times. The CDR3: CASSPLANSPLHF. The CDR3, as DNA: TGTGCCAGCAGTCCCCTGGCCAATTCACCCCTCCACTTT. This chain links TRBV27 with TRBJ1-6; D unresolved. Looked up from germline, CDR1 is MNHEY and CDR2 is SMNVEV (reference sequence). The CDR3 extends over 13 amino acids. V shed 5 bases and J shed 7 bases, with 9 bases lying between them.

This clonotype was recorded only once. The V call is TRBV5-1, the J call TRBJ2-3; 7 bases map to TRBD2. With V trimmed by 0 bases and J by 4 bases, 14 bases remained unmatched. CDR1 and CDR2 (germline): SGHRS, YFSETQ. This CDR3 is 18 amino acids long. In nucleotides, the CDR3 is TGCGCCAGCAGCTTGGGGGCTTATGGGGCGGGAGCGTCAGATACGCAGTATTTT. Translating it yields CASSLGAYGAGASDTQYF.

This clonotype was seen more than once but under ten times. The V call is TRBV6-5, the J call TRBJ2-3, with a possible D match to TRBD1 (6 bases). Germline V lookup: CDR1 MNHEY, CDR2 SVGAGI. CDR3 size: 13 residues. With 7 bases removed from V and 4 bases from J, the gap between germline ends came to 12 bases. CDR3 sequence (DNA): TGTGCCAGCACCAGGCAGGGGTCAGATACGCAGTATTTT. It encodes CASTRQGSDTQYF.